This T cell receptor (beta chain) is from a study of human T cells and chemical hapten exposure. Noted time point: patch test 1, 2 weeks after DPC sensitization. Sample treatment: therapeutic diphenylcyclopropenone sensitization with weekly scalp DPC. This clonotype was recorded many times. Trimming removed 5 bases from V and 8 bases from J, with 9 bases in between. The CDR3 contains 10 residues. In germline, CDR1 is SQVTM, CDR2 ANQGSEA. Individual cDNA molecules (in the library) carried attached unique molecular identifiers. TCRdb called the RACE reads again in MiXCR, with one record for every CDR3 protein. The sample has fewer than 500,000 distinct CDR3 sequences, about 4.4% seen once.

The TCR originated in a woman aged 45-59 years with alopecia areata. Some clones in this sample may be carry-over from other donors' samples. The V and J genes are TRBV29-1 and TRBJ1-1; D may be TRBD1 (6 bases). This specimen consisted of whole blood, obtained in connection with sensitization to the hapten diphenylcyclopropenone (DPC). The CDR3 bases are TGCAGCGTTAACAGGGAGGAAGCTTTCTTT. Amino acid sequence: CSVNREEAFF. Together with reference TRBV29-1 and TRBJ1-1, the CDR3 gives the full variable domain: SAVISQKPSRDICQRGTSLTIQCQVDSQVTMMFWYRQQPGQSLTLIATANQGSEATYESGFVIDKFPISRPNLTFSTLTVSNMSPEDSSIYLCSVNREEAFFGQGTRLTVV.